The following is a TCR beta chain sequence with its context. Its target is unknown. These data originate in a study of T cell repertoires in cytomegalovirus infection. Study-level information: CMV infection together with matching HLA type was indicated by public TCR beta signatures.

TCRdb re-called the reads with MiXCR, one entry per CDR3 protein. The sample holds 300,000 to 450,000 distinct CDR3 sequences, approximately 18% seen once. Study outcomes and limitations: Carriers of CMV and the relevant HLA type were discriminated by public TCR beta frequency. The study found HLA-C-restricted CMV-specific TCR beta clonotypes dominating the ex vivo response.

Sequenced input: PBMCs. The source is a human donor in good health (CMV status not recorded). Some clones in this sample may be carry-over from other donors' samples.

The CDR3 nucleotides are TGTGCCAGCAGTCCCCCGGGACAGACCTACGAGCAGTACTTC. Its translation: CASSPPGQTYEQYF. This rearrangement joins TRBV12-3 or TRBV12-4 to TRBJ2-7, with 7 bases aligning to TRBD1. J lost 2 bases, V lost 5 bases, and 6 bases had no gene match. The CDR3 is 14 residues long.